Listed below are T cell receptor beta chains from one sample, sequenced in a study of blood T cells in healthy people across ages. From the 5' RACE reads, TCRdb called clonotypes with MiXCR, one entry per CDR3 protein. The sample records almost 300,000 distinct CDR3 sequences, 25% to 30% being singletons. The source material was blood. Source of these receptors: a woman between 65 and 79 years old in good health. CDR3s include the opening cysteine and the closing phenylalanine or tryptophan. The D gene is left open where the match is weak. A row's size may be missing; if present it is once, few, many or a size class.

abundance: NA; v_gene: TRBV11-2; j_gene: TRBJ2-7; d_gene: TRBD1; CDR3nt: TGTGCCAGCAGCTTAGCCCCGACAGGGTTGAGCTCCTACGAGCAGTACTTC; CDR3aa: CASSLAPTGLSSYEQYF
abundance: few; v_gene: TRBV21-1; j_gene: TRBJ2-4; d_gene: NA; CDR3nt: TGTGCCAGCAGCCAGGGTGTGTTTGGACAGGGGAGGAACATTCAGTACTTC; CDR3aa: CASSQGVFGQGRNIQYF
abundance: few; v_gene: TRBV18; j_gene: TRBJ2-7; d_gene: NA; CDR3nt: TGTGCCAGCTCACCACGTCCGGGACCTAGCTCCTACGAGCAGTACTTC; CDR3aa: CASSPRPGPSSYEQYF
abundance: NA; v_gene: TRBV28; j_gene: TRBJ2-2; d_gene: NA; CDR3nt: TGTGCCAGCAGGAACCTAGGATTAGCGAACACCGGGGAGCTGTTTTTT; CDR3aa: CASRNLGLANTGELFF
abundance: few; v_gene: TRBV5-1; j_gene: TRBJ1-1; d_gene: NA; CDR3nt: TGCGCCAGCAGGGAGGGGGGGCCTCTGAACACTGAAGCTTTCTTT; CDR3aa: CASREGGPLNTEAFF
abundance: NA; v_gene: TRBV5-4; j_gene: TRBJ1-1; d_gene: NA; CDR3nt: TGTGCCAGCAGCCCCGCCATGGGTTGGACTGAAGCTTTCTTT; CDR3aa: CASSPAMGWTEAFF
abundance: few; v_gene: TRBV11-3; j_gene: TRBJ2-5; d_gene: TRBD1; CDR3nt: TGTGCCAGCAGCATGGGACAGGGCCAAGAGACCCAGTACTTC; CDR3aa: CASSMGQGQETQYF
abundance: few; v_gene: TRBV7-8; j_gene: TRBJ2-7; d_gene: NA; CDR3nt: TGTGCCAGCAGCTTAATGGGGTCGGGCTACGAGCAGTACTTC; CDR3aa: CASSLMGSGYEQYF
abundance: NA; v_gene: TRBV5-1; j_gene: TRBJ2-1; d_gene: TRBD2; CDR3nt: TGCGCCAGCAGCTTGGACACTAGCGGGAGCTACAATGAGCAGTTCTTC; CDR3aa: CASSLDTSGSYNEQFF
abundance: few; v_gene: TRBV20-1; j_gene: TRBJ2-5; d_gene: TRBD2; CDR3nt: TGCAGTGCTAGGGAATGGACTAGCGGGGAGACCCAGTACTTC; CDR3aa: CSAREWTSGETQYF
abundance: few; v_gene: TRBV6-1; j_gene: TRBJ2-2; d_gene: NA; CDR3nt: TGTGCCAGCAGGCCTACGAACACCGGGGAGCTGTTTTTT; CDR3aa: CASRPTNTGELFF
abundance: NA; v_gene: TRBV7-2; j_gene: TRBJ2-4; d_gene: NA; CDR3nt: TGTGCCAGCAGCTCCCCGCTCCGGGACATTCAGTACTTC; CDR3aa: CASSSPLRDIQYF
abundance: many; v_gene: TRBV20-1; j_gene: TRBJ2-5; d_gene: TRBD1; CDR3nt: TGCAGTGCTAGGCCGCCGACCGGGACAGGGAGGGAGACCCAGTACTTC; CDR3aa: CSARPPTGTGRETQYF
abundance: NA; v_gene: TRBV6-6; j_gene: TRBJ2-3; d_gene: NA; CDR3nt: TGTGCCAGCAGCCCCGTAGACCTAAAAGGCACAGATACGCAGTATTTT; CDR3aa: CASSPVDLKGTDTQYF
abundance: NA; v_gene: TRBV12-3/TRBV12-4; j_gene: TRBJ1-1; d_gene: NA; CDR3nt: TGTGCCAGCAGTTTTTGGTACACGGACACTGAAGCTTTCTTT; CDR3aa: CASSFWYTDTEAFF